The 20 T cell receptor beta chains below come from one sample, sequenced in a study of cytomegalovirus exposure and HLA in healthy donors. PCR was performed using 60 Vbeta and 13 Jbeta primers. This table comes from immunoSEQ multiplex PCR, and its TCRdb copy is limited to in-frame clones, with some not included. The sample holds around 30,000 clones, approximately 61% seen once. The material sequenced was PBMCs. The receptors stem from a man aged 50 to 59 in good health and CMV-seropositive.

The chain couples TRBV7-5 to TRBJ1-5; the D call of TRBD1 is as the table states it, not checked on the DNA. TRBV7-5 is an annotated pseudogene. The CDR3 is 14 residues long. The CDR3 bases are TGTGTCAGAAGCTCGGGACAGATACATCAGCCCCAGCATTTT. It is translated as CVRSSGQIHQPQHF.

The V and J genes are TRBV29-1 and TRBJ2-3; no clear D gene. V was pared by 5 bases and J by 0 bases, with 12 bases between. CDR1 is SQVTM and CDR2 is ANQGSEA in the germline V gene. The CDR3 has 14 residues. The CDR3 DNA sequence: TGCAGCGTTAGGTATGGCGGTAGCACAGATACGCAGTATTTT. The encoded protein is CSVRYGGSTDTQYF.

This chain connects TRBV6-5 to TRBJ2-5; D possibly corresponds to TRBD1 (6 bases). Germline V gene sequence: CDR1 MNHEY, CDR2 SVGAGI. The CDR3 covers 13 residues. V shed 7 bases and J shed 0 bases, with 9 bases lying between them. The CDR3 nucleotides read TGTGCCAGCAACCACAGGGACCAAGAGACCCAGTACTTC. It encodes CASNHRDQETQYF.

V usage is TRBV30 and J usage is TRBJ2-7; 9 nucleotides match TRBD1. V lost 4 bases to trimming and J lost 3 bases; unmatched junction nucleotides: 7. The CDR3 runs to 14 residues. Germline V gene lookup returns CDR1 GTSNPN and CDR2 SVGIG (reference sequence). CDR3 region: CAWTRGTGFYEQYF. In DNA form, the CDR3 reads TGTGCCTGGACACGGGGGACAGGGTTCTACGAGCAGTACTTC.

The chain is built from TRBV6-1 and TRBJ1-2, with unresolved D. Germline V lookup: CDR1 MNHNS, CDR2 SASEGT. The CDR3 extends over 12 amino acids. Trimming removed 2 bases from V and 8 bases from J, with 9 bases in between. CDR3 sequence: CASSETREGYTF. The CDR3 DNA is TGTGCCAGCAGTGAAACGAGGGAAGGCTACACCTTC.

This CDR3 reads CASSGYRGDYTF. The CDR3 nucleotides are TGTGCCAGCAGTGGTTACAGGGGCGACTACACCTTC. This sequence joins TRBV25-1 and TRBJ1-2; 7 bases agree with TRBD1. Trimming cost V 4 bases and J 10 bases; bases outside gene matches: 6. The CDR3 has 12 residues. CDR1 MGHDK and CDR2 SYGVNS come from the germline V gene.

The V gene is TRBV7-2, the J gene TRBJ2-3, with TRBD2 matching over 7 bases. V gave up 2 bases and J gave up 3 bases; unmatched junction bases: 2. The CDR3 has 14 residues. CDR1 is SGHTA and CDR2 is FQGNSA in the germline V gene. The CDR3 loop reads CASSLLGGTDTQYF. CDR3 DNA sequence: TGTGCCAGCAGCTTACTCGGGGGGACAGATACGCAGTATTTT.

The chain is built from TRBV5-1 and TRBJ2-6; no firm D call. The CDR3 has 15 residues. V lost 0 bases and J lost 2, with 6 bases in between. In germline, CDR1 is SGHRS, CDR2 YFSETQ. This chain's CDR3 is CASSLAIAGANVLTF. The CDR3 bases are TGCGCCAGCAGCTTGGCGATAGCTGGGGCCAACGTCCTGACTTTC.

The rearrangement uses TRBV6-1 and TRBJ1-2; the D is unclear. The germline CDR1 and CDR2 sequences are MNHNS and SASEGT. Trimming pared 6 bases from V and 6 bases from J, leaving 5 bases between. CDR3 length: 10 residues. CDR3 nucleotides: TGTGCCAGCAGGCTAGATGGCTACACCTTC. Its protein is CASRLDGYTF.

DNA for the CDR3: TGCGCCAGCAGCTTGGAGGGACAGGGGATGATCAACGAGCAGTACTTC. Amino acids: CASSLEGQGMINEQYF. The gene calls are TRBV5-1 and TRBJ2-7; TRBD1 agrees at 10 bases. The V and J ends lost 0 bases and 5 bases, in that order; junction bases with no gene match: 8. Germline V gene lookup returns CDR1 SGHRS and CDR2 YFSETQ. The CDR3 extends over 16 amino acids.

The chain is built from TRBV4-1 and TRBJ2-5, with D possibly TRBD1 on 5 matching bases. CDR1 is MGHRA and CDR2 is YSYEKL in the germline V gene. The CDR3 sequence is 16 residues long. V gave up 1 base and J gave up 1 base, with 13 bases separating them. CDR3 DNA: TGCGCCAGCAGCCAAGGGATGGGTCAGGGCCAAGAGACCCAGTACTTC. Its translation: CASSQGMGQGQETQYF.

The chain recombines TRBV4-1 with TRBJ1-1, with 7 bases matching TRBD1. Germline CDR1 and CDR2: MGHRA and YSYEKL. The CDR3 is made up of 14 amino acids. Trimming cost V 4 bases and J 2 bases; bases outside gene matches: 4. For the CDR3, the DNA is TGCGCCAGCAGCCCTCGGGACAGCAACACTGAAGCTTTCTTT. Protein product: CASSPRDSNTEAFF.

This sequence joins TRBV6-4 and TRBJ1-1; D is ambiguous. The CDR3 loop spans 15 amino acids. Trimming pared 3 bases from V and 0 bases from J, leaving 11 bases between. Germline V gene sequence: CDR1 MRHNA, CDR2 SNTAGT. The CDR3 loop reads CASSESVGLNTEAFF. The CDR3 DNA reads TGTGCCAGCAGTGAGTCTGTCGGTTTGAACACTGAAGCTTTCTTT.

The chain carries TRBV30 and TRBJ2-2; TRBD1 aligns across 7 bases. Germline-derived CDR1 and CDR2 are GTSNPN and SVGIG (reference sequence). The CDR3 spans 14 residues. V shed 2 bases, J shed 6 bases, and the junction held 6 bases outside the gene matches. For the CDR3, the DNA is TGTGCCTGGAGTCTCGGGACAGAGGCCGGGGAGCTGTTTTTT. It specifies CAWSLGTEAGELFF.

CDR3 sequence (DNA): TGTGCCAGCAGTTACGGGACAGGGGTCGAGCAGTACTTC. It yields the protein CASSYGTGVEQYF. The rearrangement joins TRBV6-5 to TRBJ2-7; TRBD1 matches 10 bases. The CDR3 runs to 13 residues. Per germline, CDR1 MNHEY and CDR2 SVGAGI. The trim removed 2 bases at V and 6 bases at J, leaving 1 base unmatched.

The chain uses TRBV9 and TRBJ1-2; TRBD1 agrees at 8 bases. Germline V gene data show CDR1 as SGDLS and CDR2 as YYNGEE. This CDR3 contains 13 residues. V lost 4 bases to trimming and J lost 6 bases; unmatched junction nucleotides: 5. In DNA form, the CDR3 reads TGTGCCAGCAGCTTCGGACAGGGAAATGGCTACACCTTC. It translates to CASSFGQGNGYTF.

This chain connects TRBV6-1 to TRBJ1-6; D remains ambiguous. The CDR3 spans 14 residues. The germline V gene encodes CDR1 MNHNS and CDR2 SASEGT. V lost 1 base and J 10 bases, leaving 11 bases between the germline ends. CDR3: CASSEVGGQSPLHF. CDR3 nucleotides: TGTGCCAGCAGTGAAGTAGGAGGGCAATCACCCCTCCACTTT.

This clone has more than one count but fewer than ten. The chain couples TRBV5-1 to TRBJ2-2; D not certain. The germline V and J ends were trimmed by 5 bases and 3 bases, with 14 bases remaining between them. The CDR3 is 15 residues long. CDR1 is SGHRS and CDR2 is YFSETQ in the germline V gene. The CDR3: CASRFERLDTGELFF. In nucleotides, the CDR3 is TGCGCCAGCAGATTTGAGAGGTTGGACACCGGGGAGCTGTTTTTT.

This clone has a handful of counts. The chain recombines TRBV9 with TRBJ1-6; D gene unclear. Trimming cost V 4 bases and J 13 bases, with 21 bases left between them. This CDR3 contains 15 residues. Per germline, CDR1 SGDLS and CDR2 YYNGEE. The CDR3 is CASSPSDGGSAPLHF. The CDR3 coding sequence is TGTGCCAGCAGCCCTAGTGATGGCGGGTCAGCTCCCCTCCACTTT.

The chain couples TRBV4-3 to TRBJ1-1; a possible D gene is TRBD1 (5 bases). Deletions cut 5 bases from V and 7 bases from J, with 17 bases between. This CDR3 has 14 residues. Germline assignment: CDR1 LGHNA and CDR2 YSLEER. The CDR3 bases are TGCGCCAGCAGCTGGGGGGAAAATGAGTATGAAGCTTTCTTT. Amino acid sequence: CASSWGENEYEAFF.